This is a list of T cell receptor beta chains from one sample in a study of control samples from healthy donors and cancer patients. Some clones are missing from TCRdb's copy, which holds only in-frame ones; the method was immunoSEQ multiplex PCR. The sample consists of roughly 30,000 clones, roughly 85% of them appearing once. The sequenced sample was PBMCs. Source of these receptors: a man aged 55-75 years with head and neck cancer. Each CDR3 is given without its conserved first and last residue. The order of the fields is J gene, V gene, CDR3 length, D gene, CDR3 protein. The D gene is left open where the match is weak.

>TRBJ2-7|TRBV4-3|17|TRBD2
ASSQRLSLNSGSGNEQY
>TRBJ2-1|TRBV3-1/TRBV3-2|11|NA
ASSQLSGDEQF
>TRBJ1-5|TRBV27|12|NA
ASSLFRGNQPQH
>TRBJ1-5|TRBV28|13|TRBD1
ASSHGQVYNQPQH
>TRBJ2-7|TRBV6-5|13|NA
ASSYRGQGTYEQY
>TRBJ2-3|TRBV5-1|12|NA
ASSPGLSADTQY
>TRBJ2-7|TRBV11-2|11|NA
ASSLSQGYEQY
>TRBJ1-3|TRBV20-1|12|TRBD1
SANDRGSGNTIY
>TRBJ2-3|TRBV3-1/TRBV3-2|13|NA
ASSQAYSPTDTQY
>TRBJ2-1|TRBV12-3/TRBV12-4|10|NA
ASSSFSNEQF
>TRBJ2-7|TRBV4-1|14|TRBD2
ASSQPDLAGTYEQY
>TRBJ1-2|TRBV19|13|NA
ASSISRGRNYGYT
>TRBJ2-7|TRBV29-1|12|TRBD1
SVAAEDRLYEQY
>TRBJ2-1|TRBV6-4|13|NA
ASSDGGGFDNEQF
>TRBJ2-1|TRBV7-9|10|NA
ASSSGEGSPF
>TRBJ2-7|TRBV7-8|12|NA
ASSLADRNYEQY
>TRBJ2-5|TRBV3-1/TRBV3-2|9|TRBD2
ASSPGLARH
>TRBJ1-3|TRBV6-5|12|TRBD1
ASQGEGGGNTIY
>TRBJ1-5|TRBV2|12|NA
ASSVRQVNQPQH
>TRBJ2-7|TRBV14|12|TRBD2
ASSPAGTNYEQY
>TRBJ1-2|TRBV25-1|9|NA
ASQMLYGYT
>TRBJ2-7|TRBV6-5|11|TRBD1
ASRGDSYYEQY
>TRBJ2-1|TRBV5-1|12|NA
ASSLEGTYNEQF
>TRBJ2-7|TRBV28|13|NA
ASRQGGAGSYEQY
>TRBJ1-4|TRBV6-5|12|NA
ASSYSQSNEKLF
>TRBJ2-1|TRBV6-5|14|TRBD2
ASSSPPGTSVLEQF
>TRBJ2-7|TRBV10-3|12|NA
AIGWGASSYEQY
>TRBJ2-1|TRBV24-1|14|TRBD2
ATSDFLAGGPNEQF
>TRBJ1-2|TRBV5-4|10|NA
ATKVSNYGYT
>TRBJ2-7|TRBV27|13|NA
ASSFSGDNYYEQY
>TRBJ1-2|TRBV13|12|TRBD1
ASSPDRGGWGYT
>TRBJ2-7|TRBV20-1|13|NA
SASWPGRGSYEQY
>TRBJ1-5|TRBV29-1|10|NA
SVIQGSQPQH
>TRBJ2-1|TRBV11-3|13|TRBD2
ASSLTSGSLNEQF
>TRBJ1-2|TRBV5-6|12|NA
ASSWGTESYGYT
>TRBJ1-6|TRBV19|12|TRBD1
ASSIQGANSPLH
>TRBJ1-6|TRBV6-5|12|TRBD1
ASSWDSYNSPLH
>TRBJ2-5|TRBV6-5|11|NA
ASSYVAEETQY
>TRBJ2-1|TRBV5-1|12|NA
ASRRQDSYNEQF
>TRBJ2-5|TRBV29-1|12|TRBD2
SVVPTGGAGTQY
>TRBJ2-3|TRBV9|11|NA
ASSKGVTDTQY
>TRBJ1-5|TRBV5-8|10|NA
ASSLLRGPQH
>TRBJ2-7|TRBV19|12|TRBD2
ASTLSGSFSEQY
>TRBJ2-7|TRBV6-6|11|NA
ASTLTELGEQY
>TRBJ2-7|TRBV11-2|13|NA
ASSLTDRSTYEQY
>TRBJ2-5|TRBV10-1|13|NA
ASSDNGDTPETQY
>TRBJ2-1|TRBV20-1|13|NA
SASRSGTGIDEQF
>TRBJ1-5|TRBV5-1|16|NA
ASSPVPVVSLINQPQH
>TRBJ2-7|TRBV4-2|12|NA
ASSQGGPGYEQY
>TRBJ2-1|TRBV7-9|14|TRBD2
ASSLRLAGADNEQF
>TRBJ1-6|TRBV27|14|TRBD1
ASSKGQGHYNSPLH
>TRBJ2-7|TRBV5-6|10|NA
ASSFELYEQY
>TRBJ1-5|TRBV6-1|16|NA
ASSDGAEWVYSNQPQH
>TRBJ1-1|TRBV30|10|NA
AWSVSVTEAF
>TRBJ2-5|TRBV7-2|14|TRBD2
ASSSLGGGMKETQY
>TRBJ1-5|TRBV6-5|13|TRBD1
ASVTQGAVNQPQH
>TRBJ2-7|TRBV6-2/TRBV6-3|10|NA
ASSYARGEQY
>TRBJ2-1|TRBV28|13|TRBD2
ASSRGTSGTHEQF